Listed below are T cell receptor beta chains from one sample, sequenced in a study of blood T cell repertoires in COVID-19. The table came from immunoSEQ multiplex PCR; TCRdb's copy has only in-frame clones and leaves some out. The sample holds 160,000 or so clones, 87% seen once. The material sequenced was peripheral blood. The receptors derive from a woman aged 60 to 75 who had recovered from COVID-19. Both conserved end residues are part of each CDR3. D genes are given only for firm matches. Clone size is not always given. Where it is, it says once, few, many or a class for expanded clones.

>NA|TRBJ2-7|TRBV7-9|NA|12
CASSSLGYEQYF
TGTGCCAGCAGCTCCCTAGGCTACGAGCAGTACTTC
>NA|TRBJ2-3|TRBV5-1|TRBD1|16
CASSLPGTGVLDTQYF
TGCGCCAGCAGCTTACCCGGGACAGGGGTTTTAGATACGCAGTATTTT
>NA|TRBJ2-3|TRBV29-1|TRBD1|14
CSLSRTGGSDTQYF
TGCAGCCTCTCCCGGACAGGGGGATCAGATACGCAGTATTTT
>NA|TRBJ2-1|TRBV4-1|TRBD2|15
CASSPRGGLYNEQFF
TGCGCCAGCAGCCCCCGGGGGGGCCTCTACAATGAGCAGTTCTTC
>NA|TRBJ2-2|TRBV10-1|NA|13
CASGTPNTGELFF
TGCGCCAGTGGGACACCGAACACCGGGGAGCTGTTTTTT
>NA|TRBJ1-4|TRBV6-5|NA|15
CATRGNTATNEKLFF
TGTGCCACCCGGGGTAACACCGCAACTAATGAAAAACTGTTTTTT
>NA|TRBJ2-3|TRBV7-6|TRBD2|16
CASSLFGGGAPDTQYF
TGTGCCAGCAGCTTATTCGGCGGGGGGGCCCCAGATACGCAGTATTTT
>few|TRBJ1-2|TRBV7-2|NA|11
CASSLGNGYTF
TGTGCCAGCAGCTTAGGTAATGGCTACACCTTC
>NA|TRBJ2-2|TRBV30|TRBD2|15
CAWTLAGASTGELFF
TGTGCCTGGACTTTAGCGGGGGCGAGCACCGGGGAGCTGTTTTTT
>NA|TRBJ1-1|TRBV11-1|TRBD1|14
CASSSIRGRTEAFF
TGTGCCAGCAGCTCTATCAGGGGGCGGACTGAAGCTTTCTTT
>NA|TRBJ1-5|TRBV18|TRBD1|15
CASSPSGGGNQPQHF
TGTGCCAGCTCACCATCAGGGGGCGGCAATCAGCCCCAGCATTTT
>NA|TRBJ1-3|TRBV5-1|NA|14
CASSPQLTGNTIYF
TGCGCCAGCAGCCCACAGCTAACTGGAAACACCATATATTTT
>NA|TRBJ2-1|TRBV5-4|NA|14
CASSLTGSYNEQFF
TGTGCCAGCAGCTTAACAGGGTCCTACAATGAGCAGTTCTTC
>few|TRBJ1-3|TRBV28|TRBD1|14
CASSSGQGGNTIYF
TGTGCCAGCAGTTCGGGACAGGGTGGAAACACCATATATTTT
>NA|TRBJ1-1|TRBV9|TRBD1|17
CASSVSRDRGPNTEAFF
TGTGCCAGCAGCGTGTCCCGGGACAGGGGTCCTAACACTGAAGCTTTCTTT
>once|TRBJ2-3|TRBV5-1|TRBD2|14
CASRLAGGTDTQYF
TGCGCCAGTAGACTAGCGGGGGGGACAGATACGCAGTATTTT
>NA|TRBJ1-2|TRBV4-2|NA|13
CASSQDRNYGYTF
TGTGCCAGCAGCCAAGACCGAAACTATGGCTACACCTTT
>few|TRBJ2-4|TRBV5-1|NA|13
CASSEFASDIQYF
TGCGCCAGCAGCGAGTTCGCTAGCGACATTCAGTACTTC
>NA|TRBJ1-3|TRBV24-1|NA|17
CATSDFRDTLSGNTIYF
TGTGCCACCAGTGATTTTCGGGACACACTCTCTGGAAACACCATATATTTT
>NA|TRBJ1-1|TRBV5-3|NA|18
CARSLFSPSPTGNTEAFF
TGTGCCAGAAGCTTGTTCTCGCCCTCACCGACAGGGAACACTGAAGCTTTCTTT
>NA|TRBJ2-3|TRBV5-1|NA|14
CASLQERGTDTQYF
TGCGCCAGCCTACAGGAACGGGGCACAGATACGCAGTATTTT
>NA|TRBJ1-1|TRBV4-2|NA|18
CASSQEGAQGQSNTEAFF
TGTGCCAGCAGCCAAGAGGGTGCACAGGGCCAGTCGAACACTGAAGCTTTCTTT
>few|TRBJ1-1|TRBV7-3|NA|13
CASSTGMNTEAFF
TGTGCCAGCAGCACAGGGATGAACACTGAAGCTTTCTTT
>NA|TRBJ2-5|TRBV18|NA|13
CASSPQRGETQYF
TGTGCCAGCTCACCACAAAGGGGGGAGACCCAGTACTTC
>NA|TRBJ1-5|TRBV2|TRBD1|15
CASGTGTGGVKPQHF
TGTGCCAGCGGGACCGGGACAGGGGGCGTGAAGCCCCAGCATTTT
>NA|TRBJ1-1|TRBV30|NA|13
CAWNSPMNTEAFF
TGTGCCTGGAACAGTCCCATGAACACTGAAGCTTTCTTT
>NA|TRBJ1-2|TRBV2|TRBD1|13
CASSTGTVDGYTF
TGTGCCAGCAGTACCGGGACAGTCGATGGCTACACCTTC
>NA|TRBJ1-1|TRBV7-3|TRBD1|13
CASSLSGGKEAFF
TGTGCCAGCAGCTTATCAGGGGGCAAAGAAGCTTTCTTT
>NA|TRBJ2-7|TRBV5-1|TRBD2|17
CASSVGWLAGEAYEQYF
TGCGCCAGCAGCGTGGGTTGGCTAGCGGGGGAGGCCTACGAGCAGTACTTC
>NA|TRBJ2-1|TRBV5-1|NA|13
CASSLEPNNEQFF
TGCGCCAGCAGCTTGGAGCCCAACAATGAGCAGTTCTTC
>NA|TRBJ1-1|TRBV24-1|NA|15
CATSDPGTPNTEAFF
TGTGCCACCAGTGATCCGGGGACACCGAACACTGAAGCTTTCTTT
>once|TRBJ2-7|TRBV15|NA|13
CATSRGGTYEQYF
TGTGCCACCAGCAGAGGTGGGACTTACGAGCAGTACTTC
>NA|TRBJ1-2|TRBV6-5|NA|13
CASSPQGNYGYTF
TGTGCCAGCAGTCCACAGGGAAACTATGGCTACACCTTC
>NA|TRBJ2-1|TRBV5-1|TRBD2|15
CASSLDPGTNGEQFF
TGCGCCAGCAGCTTGGACCCCGGGACTAACGGTGAGCAGTTCTTC
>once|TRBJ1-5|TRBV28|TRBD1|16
CASNPPGQGAGQPQHF
TGTGCCAGCAATCCACCGGGACAGGGGGCGGGTCAGCCCCAGCATTTT
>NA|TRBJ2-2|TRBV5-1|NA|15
CASSFQGSNTGELFF
TGCGCCAGCAGCTTCCAGGGATCGAACACCGGGGAGCTGTTTTTT
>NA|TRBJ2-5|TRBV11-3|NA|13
CASSVDQEGTQYF
TGTGCCAGCAGCGTGGACCAGGAGGGGACCCAGTACTTC
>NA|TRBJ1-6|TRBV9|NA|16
CASSAPGSPDNSPLHF
TGTGCCAGCAGCGCCCCAGGGTCCCCGGATAATTCACCCCTCCACTTT
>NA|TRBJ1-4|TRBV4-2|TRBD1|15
CASSQGTGVNEKLFF
TGTGCCAGCAGCCAGGGGACAGGAGTTAATGAAAAACTGTTTTTT
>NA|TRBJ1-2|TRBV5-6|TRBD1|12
CASSFDRDGYTF
TGTGCCAGCAGCTTCGACAGGGATGGCTACACCTTC
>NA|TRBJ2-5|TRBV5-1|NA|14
CASSSGRLWETQYF
TGCGCCAGCAGCTCCGGTCGACTGTGGGAGACCCAGTACTTC